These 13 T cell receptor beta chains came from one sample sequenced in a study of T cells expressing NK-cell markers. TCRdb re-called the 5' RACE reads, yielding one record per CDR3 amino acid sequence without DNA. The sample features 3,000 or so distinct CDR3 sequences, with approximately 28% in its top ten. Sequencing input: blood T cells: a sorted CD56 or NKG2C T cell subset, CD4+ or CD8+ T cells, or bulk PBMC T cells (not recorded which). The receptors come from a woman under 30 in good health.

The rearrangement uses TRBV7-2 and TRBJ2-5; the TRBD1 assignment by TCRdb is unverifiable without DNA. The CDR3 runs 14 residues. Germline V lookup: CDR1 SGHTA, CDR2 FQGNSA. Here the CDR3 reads CASRVSRAGETQYF.

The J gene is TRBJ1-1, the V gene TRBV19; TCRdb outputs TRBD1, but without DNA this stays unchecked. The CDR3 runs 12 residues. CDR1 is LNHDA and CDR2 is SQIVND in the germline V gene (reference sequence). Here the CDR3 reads CASNHPGAGAFF.

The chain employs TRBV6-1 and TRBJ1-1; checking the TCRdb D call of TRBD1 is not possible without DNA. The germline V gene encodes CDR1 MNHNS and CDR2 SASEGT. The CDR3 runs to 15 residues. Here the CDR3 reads CASSEYRAMNTEAFF.

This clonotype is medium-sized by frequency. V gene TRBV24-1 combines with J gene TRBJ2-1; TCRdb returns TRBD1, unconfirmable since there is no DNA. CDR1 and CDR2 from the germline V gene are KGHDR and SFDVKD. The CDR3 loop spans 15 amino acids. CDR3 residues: CATSDLRETGNEQFF.

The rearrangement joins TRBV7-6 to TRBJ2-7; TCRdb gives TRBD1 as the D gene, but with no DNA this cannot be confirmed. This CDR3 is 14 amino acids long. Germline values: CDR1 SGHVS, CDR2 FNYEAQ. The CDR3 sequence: CASSQRDGPYEQYF. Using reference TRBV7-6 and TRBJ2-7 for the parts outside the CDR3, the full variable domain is GAGVSQSPRYKVTKRGQDVALRCDPISGHVSLYWYRQALGQGPEFLTYFNYEAQQDKSGLPNDRFSAERPEGSISTLTIQRTEQRDSAMYRCASSQRDGPYEQYFGPGTRLTVT.

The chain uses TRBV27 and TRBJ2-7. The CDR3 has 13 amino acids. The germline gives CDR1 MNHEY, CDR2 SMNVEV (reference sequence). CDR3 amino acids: CASSLHSSYEQYF.

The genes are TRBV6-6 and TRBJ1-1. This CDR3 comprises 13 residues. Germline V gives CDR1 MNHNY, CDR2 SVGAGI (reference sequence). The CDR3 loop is CASIEGGVSEAFF.

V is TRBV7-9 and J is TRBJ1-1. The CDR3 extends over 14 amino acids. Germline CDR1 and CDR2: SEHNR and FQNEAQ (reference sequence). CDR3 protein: CASRPGARNTEAFF.

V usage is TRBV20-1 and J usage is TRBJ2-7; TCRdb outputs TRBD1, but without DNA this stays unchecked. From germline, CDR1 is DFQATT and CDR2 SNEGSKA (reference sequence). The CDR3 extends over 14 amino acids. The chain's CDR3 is CSASGGTDFYEQYF.

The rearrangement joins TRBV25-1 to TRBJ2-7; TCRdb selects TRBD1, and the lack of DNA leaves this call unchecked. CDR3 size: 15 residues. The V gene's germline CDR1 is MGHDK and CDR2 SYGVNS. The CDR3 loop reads CASSDRRRERYEQYF.

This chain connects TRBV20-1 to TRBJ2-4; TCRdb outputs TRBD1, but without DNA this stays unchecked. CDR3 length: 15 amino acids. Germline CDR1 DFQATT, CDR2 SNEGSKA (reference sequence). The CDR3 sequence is CSAMGGVGAKNIQYF.

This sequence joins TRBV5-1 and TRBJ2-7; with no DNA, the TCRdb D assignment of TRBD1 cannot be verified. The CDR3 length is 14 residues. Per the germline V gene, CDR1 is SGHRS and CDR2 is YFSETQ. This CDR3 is CASSVQGQAYEQYF. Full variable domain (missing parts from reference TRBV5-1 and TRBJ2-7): KAGVTQTPRYLIKTRGQQVTLSCSPISGHRSVSWYQQTPGQGLQFLFEYFSETQRNKGNFPGRFSGRQFSNSRSEMNVSTLELGDSALYLCASSVQGQAYEQYFGPGTRLTVT.

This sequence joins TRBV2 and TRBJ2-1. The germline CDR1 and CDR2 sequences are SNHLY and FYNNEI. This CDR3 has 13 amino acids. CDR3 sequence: CARWKSSYNEQFF.